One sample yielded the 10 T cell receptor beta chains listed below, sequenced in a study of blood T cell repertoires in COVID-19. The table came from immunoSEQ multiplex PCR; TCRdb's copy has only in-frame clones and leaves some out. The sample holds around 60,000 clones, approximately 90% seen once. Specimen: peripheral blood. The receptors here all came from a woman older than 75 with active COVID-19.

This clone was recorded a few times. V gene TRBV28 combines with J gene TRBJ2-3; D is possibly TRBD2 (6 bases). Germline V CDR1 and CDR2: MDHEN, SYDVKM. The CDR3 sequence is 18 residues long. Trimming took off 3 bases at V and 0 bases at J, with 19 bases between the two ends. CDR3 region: CASSFPASGVTSTDTQYF. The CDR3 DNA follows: TGTGCCAGCAGTTTCCCTGCCTCGGGGGTTACTAGCACAGATACGCAGTATTTT.

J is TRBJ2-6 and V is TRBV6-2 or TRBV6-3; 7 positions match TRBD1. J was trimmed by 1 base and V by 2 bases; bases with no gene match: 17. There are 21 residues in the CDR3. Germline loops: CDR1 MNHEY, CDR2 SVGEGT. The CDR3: CASSYPRQGSIYGSGANVLTF. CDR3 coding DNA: TGTGCCAGCAGTTACCCAAGACAGGGCAGTATTTATGGTTCTGGGGCCAACGTCCTGACTTTC.

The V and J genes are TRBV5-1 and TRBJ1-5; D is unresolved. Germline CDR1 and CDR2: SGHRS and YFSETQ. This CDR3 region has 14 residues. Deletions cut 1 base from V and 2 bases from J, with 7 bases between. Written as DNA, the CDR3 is TGCGCCAGCAGCTTGTCCTCAGGCAATCAGCCCCAGCATTTT. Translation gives CASSLSSGNQPQHF.

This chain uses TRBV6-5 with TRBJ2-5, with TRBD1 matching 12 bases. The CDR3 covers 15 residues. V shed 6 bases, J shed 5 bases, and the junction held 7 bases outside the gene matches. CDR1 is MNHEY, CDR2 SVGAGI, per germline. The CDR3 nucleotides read TGTGCCAGCAGACCCGGGACAGGGGGCGGGGAGACCCAGTACTTC. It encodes CASRPGTGGGETQYF.

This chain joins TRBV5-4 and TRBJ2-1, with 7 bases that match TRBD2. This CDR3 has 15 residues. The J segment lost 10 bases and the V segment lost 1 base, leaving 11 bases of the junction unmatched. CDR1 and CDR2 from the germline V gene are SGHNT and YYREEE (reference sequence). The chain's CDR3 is CASSLLADGASEQFF. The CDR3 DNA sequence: TGTGCCAGCAGCTTGCTAGCGGACGGAGCATCGGAGCAGTTCTTC.

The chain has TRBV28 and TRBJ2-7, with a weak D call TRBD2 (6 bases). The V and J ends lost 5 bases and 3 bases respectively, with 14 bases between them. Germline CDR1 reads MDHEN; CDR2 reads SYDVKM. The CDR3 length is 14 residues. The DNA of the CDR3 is TGTGCCAGCAGTCTCACAGGAGGGGACTACGAGCAGTACTTC. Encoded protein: CASSLTGGDYEQYF.

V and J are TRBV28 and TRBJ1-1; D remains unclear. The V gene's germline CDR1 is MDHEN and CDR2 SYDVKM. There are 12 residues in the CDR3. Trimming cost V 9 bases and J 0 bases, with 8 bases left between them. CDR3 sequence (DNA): TGTGCCAGTAACCAGTTGAACACTGAAGCTTTCTTT. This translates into CASNQLNTEAFF.

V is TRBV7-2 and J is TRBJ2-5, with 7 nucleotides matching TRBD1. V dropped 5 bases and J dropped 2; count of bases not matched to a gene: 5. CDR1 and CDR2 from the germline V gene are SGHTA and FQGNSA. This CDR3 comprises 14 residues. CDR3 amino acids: CASSEQGWQETQYF. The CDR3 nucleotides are TGTGCCAGCAGCGAACAGGGGTGGCAAGAGACCCAGTACTTC.

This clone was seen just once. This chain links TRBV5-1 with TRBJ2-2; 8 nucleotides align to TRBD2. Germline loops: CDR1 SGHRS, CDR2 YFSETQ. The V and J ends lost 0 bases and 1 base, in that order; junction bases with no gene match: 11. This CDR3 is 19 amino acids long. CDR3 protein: CASSLAATGGPVNTGELFF. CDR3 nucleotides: TGCGCCAGCAGCTTGGCGGCGACGGGGGGGCCAGTGAACACCGGGGAGCTGTTTTTT.

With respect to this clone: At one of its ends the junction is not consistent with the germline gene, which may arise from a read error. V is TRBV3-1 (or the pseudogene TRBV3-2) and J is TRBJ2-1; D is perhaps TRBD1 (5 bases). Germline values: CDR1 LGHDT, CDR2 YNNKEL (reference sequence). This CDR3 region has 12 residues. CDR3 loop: CASSYRLSSWIF. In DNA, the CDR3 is TGTGCCAGCAGTTACAGGCTCTCTTCGTGGATCTTC.